These 26 T cell receptor beta chains were all obtained from the same sample, sequenced in a study of beta chain features in type 1 diabetes (dated by TCRdb to the late 2010s). Preparation of the library involved the immunoSEQ multiplex PCR assay. The entire amount of isolated RNA was reverse transcribed using the High Capacity cDNA Reverse Transcription Kit, so the sequenced TCRB transcripts were expressed ones. TCRdb provides this immuneACCESS table in a form limited to in-frame rearrangements. Some clones are lacking; in checked studies, under half of them reflect an unresolved V gene, and why the rest are absent is not known. This sample holds 450,000 to 550,000 clones; approximately 28% were observed only once. The ten largest make up 0.05% to 0.07% of the sample. Sequenced input: naive CD4+ T cells from blood. This sample's cell subset or site label indicates: true naive CD4+ T cells. The receptors here all came from a man between 18 and 35 years old in good health.

This clone has only a few counts. The V gene is TRBV13, the J gene TRBJ2-5; D might be TRBD2 (6 bases). Germline CDR1 PRHDT, CDR2 FYEKMQ (reference sequence). The CDR3 is made up of 13 amino acids. Trimming cost V 2 bases and J 4 bases, with 8 bases left between them. CDR3 nucleotides: TGTGCCAGCAGCTTAAGGGGAGGAGAGACCCAGTACTTC. Its translation is CASSLRGGETQYF.

The genes are TRBV13 and TRBJ2-7; TRBD2 might be the D (6 bases). Between the trimmed V and J ends, which lost 5 bases and 7 bases, there was a span of 18 bases. This CDR3 region has 14 residues. CDR1 and CDR2 (germline): PRHDT, FYEKMQ (reference sequence). The CDR3 region has the DNA TGTGCCAGCAGCCCCCTGGGGGGTTTAGGAGAGCAGTACTTC. Amino acids: CASSPLGGLGEQYF.

The chain employs TRBV11-2 and TRBJ2-5, with TRBD2 matching 10 bases. The CDR3 contains 20 residues. With 0 bases clipped from V and 0 bases from J, the junction kept 13 bases outside the gene matches. Germline-derived CDR1 and CDR2 are SGHAT and FQNNGV. CDR3 region: CASSLDSGRVVGNDQETQYF. The CDR3 nucleotides are TGTGCCAGCAGCTTAGACAGCGGGAGGGTCGTCGGTAATGACCAAGAGACCCAGTACTTC.

This clone was detected only a few times. The chain is built from TRBV25-1 and TRBJ2-1; D remains ambiguous. Germline-derived CDR1 and CDR2 are MGHDK and SYGVNS. V dropped 1 base and J dropped 10 bases, with 11 bases sitting between them. This CDR3 contains 13 residues. The CDR3 region is CASSELWGYEQFF. CDR3 in DNA: TGTGCCAGCAGTGAATTATGGGGATACGAGCAGTTCTTC.

This clone showed up just once. The gene calls are TRBV18 and TRBJ2-5; D is uncertain. Trimming took 1 base from V and 4 from J, leaving 7 bases between them. Germline V gene data show CDR1 as KGHSH and CDR2 as LQKENI. CDR3 length: 13 amino acids. The CDR3 DNA is TGTGCCAGCTCACCACTGTCCGGAGAGACCCAGTACTTC. It is translated as CASSPLSGETQYF.

The chain recombines TRBV18 with TRBJ2-7; 9 bases match TRBD2. Per germline, CDR1 KGHSH and CDR2 LQKENI. The CDR3 covers 15 residues. V trimming: 1 base; J trimming: 3 bases; junction bases outside the gene matches: 4. CDR3 bases: TGTGCCAGCTCACCACGGCTAGCGGGAATCTACGAGCAGTACTTC. Its protein is CASSPRLAGIYEQYF.

This clone was detected only once. This chain links TRBV9 with TRBJ2-3, with 10 positions matching TRBD2. The CDR3 loop spans 20 amino acids. Germline V lookup: CDR1 SGDLS, CDR2 YYNGEE. V shed 0 bases and J 1 base; nucleotides not matched to a gene: 14. The CDR3 spells CASSVAGRTSGGAGTDTQYF. The CDR3 region has the DNA TGTGCCAGCAGCGTAGCGGGCCGGACTAGCGGAGGGGCGGGCACAGATACGCAGTATTTT. Complete variable domain (other parts from reference TRBV9 and TRBJ2-3): DSGVTQTPKHLITATGQRVTLRCSPRSGDLSVYWYQQSLDQGLQFLIQYYNGEERAKGNILERFSAQQFPDLHSELNLSSLELGDSALYFCASSVAGRTSGGAGTDTQYFGPGTRLTVL.

V usage is TRBV5-4 and J usage is TRBJ2-7; D ambiguous. Germline CDR1 is SGHNT and CDR2 is YYREEE (reference sequence). CDR3 size: 14 residues. The V end was cut by 0 bases, the J end by 1 base, with 8 bases between. CDR3 bases: TGTGCCAGCAGCTTGGATCCGAAGTCCTACGAGCAGTACTTC. It specifies CASSLDPKSYEQYF. Full variable domain (rest looked up from reference TRBV5-4 and TRBJ2-7): ETGVTQSPTHLIKTRGQQVTLRCSSQSGHNTVSWYQQALGQGPQFIFQYYREEENGRGNFPPRFSGLQFPNYSSELNVNALELDDSALYLCASSLDPKSYEQYFGPGTRLTVT.

In regard to this clone: The same CDR3 is also encoded by other DNA sequences in this sample. The J gene is TRBJ1-5, the V gene TRBV30; TRBD1 might be the D (6 bases). Trimming pared 2 bases from V and 3 bases from J, leaving 8 bases between. CDR1 GTSNPN and CDR2 SVGIG come from the germline V gene (reference sequence). The CDR3 is made up of 13 amino acids. CDR3 sequence (DNA): TGTGCCTGGAGTACAGGGTCCAATCAGCCCCAGCATTTT. Its protein product is CAWSTGSNQPQHF.

The genes are TRBV30 and TRBJ1-3, with D uncertain. V was pared by 8 bases and J by 0 bases, with 17 bases between. CDR3 size: 15 residues. The germline V gene has CDR1 GTSNPN and CDR2 SVGIG (reference sequence). CDR3 protein: CAGSQRISSGNTIYF. CDR3 nucleotides: TGTGCCGGCTCTCAGCGGATTTCCTCTGGAAACACCATATATTTT.

This sequence joins TRBV7-3 and TRBJ2-6; D ambiguous. CDR3 length equals 16 residues. Looked up from germline, CDR1 is SGHTA and CDR2 is FQGTGA. Trimming shortened V by 1 base and J by 0 bases, and 7 bases separated the two germline ends. CDR3 bases: TGTGCCAGCAGCTTAAGTCCTACCTCTGGGGCCAACGTCCTGACTTTC. Protein product: CASSLSPTSGANVLTF.

V and J are TRBV28 and TRBJ2-1; 9 positions match TRBD2. The J segment lost 5 bases and the V segment lost 3 bases, leaving 8 bases of the junction unmatched. The CDR3 sequence is 16 residues long. Germline values: CDR1 MDHEN, CDR2 SYDVKM. The chain's CDR3 is CASSFWASGKNNEQFF. The CDR3 DNA reads TGTGCCAGCAGTTTTTGGGCTAGCGGGAAGAACAATGAGCAGTTCTTC.

The CDR3 DNA is TGCGCCAGCAGCCAAGATACAATACCAGGTCGGGGAGCGCCAGATACGCAGTATTTT. Translation gives CASSQDTIPGRGAPDTQYF. J is TRBJ2-3 and V is TRBV4-1; maybe TRBD2 (5 bases). Trimming cost V 0 bases and J 4 bases, with 23 bases left between them. CDR1 is MGHRA and CDR2 is YSYEKL in the germline V gene. The CDR3 has 19 amino acids.

The chain employs TRBV5-1 and TRBJ2-3; D is undetermined. There are 12 residues in the CDR3. The germline gives CDR1 SGHRS, CDR2 YFSETQ. V dropped 4 bases and J dropped 4 bases, with 7 bases sitting between them. As DNA, the CDR3 is TGCGCCAGCAGCAACCCAGCAGATACGCAGTATTTT. Its protein is CASSNPADTQYF. Filled out from reference TRBV5-1 and TRBJ2-3, the complete variable domain reads KAGVTQTPRYLIKTRGQQVTLSCSPISGHRSVSWYQQTPGQGLQFLFEYFSETQRNKGNFPGRFSGRQFSNSRSEMNVSTLELGDSALYLCASSNPADTQYFGPGTRLTVL.

This clone was found a few times. This sequence joins TRBV7-2 and TRBJ2-4; D remains unclear. The germline V gene has CDR1 SGHTA and CDR2 FQGNSA. The CDR3 covers 13 residues. The V and J ends lost 5 bases and 6 bases respectively, with 11 bases between them. DNA of the CDR3: TGTGCCAGCAGCCCGTTGTCGATAAACATTCAGTACTTC. It specifies CASSPLSINIQYF.

The rearrangement uses TRBV14 and TRBJ2-3; D is ambiguous. V was shortened by 1 base and J by 0 bases, with 11 bases between the two germline ends. In germline, CDR1 is SGHDN, CDR2 FVKESK. This CDR3 has 16 amino acids. This CDR3 is CASSQGEARSTDTQYF. The CDR3 DNA follows: TGTGCCAGCAGCCAAGGGGAAGCAAGGAGCACAGATACGCAGTATTTT.

As regards this clone: The same CDR3 arises from other DNA sequences in this sample as well. This chain joins TRBV18 and TRBJ2-7; D perhaps matches TRBD1 (6 bases). Trimming removed 3 bases at V and 2 bases at J, with 8 bases between. Germline V lookup: CDR1 KGHSH, CDR2 LQKENI. The CDR3 totals 13 residues. The CDR3 nucleotides read TGTGCCAGCTCACCTGGACAGCCCTACGAGCAGTACTTC. Protein: CASSPGQPYEQYF.

This chain links TRBV4-3 with TRBJ2-5; 10 bases are shared with TRBD2. Per germline, CDR1 LGHNA and CDR2 YSLEER. Trimming took 6 bases from V and 2 from J; bases not matched to a gene: 18. CDR3 length equals 19 residues. The CDR3 bases are TGCGCCAGCAGAAACCGAAAGACTAGCGGGCGAGGCGGACAAGAGACCCAGTACTTC. Translating it yields CASRNRKTSGRGGQETQYF.

This clone was seen a handful of times. This sample also contains other DNA sequences that code for the same CDR3. V is TRBV5-4 and J is TRBJ2-5, with unresolved D. Trimming took 2 bases from V and 2 from J, leaving 1 base between them. The CDR3 is 11 amino acids. Germline loops: CDR1 SGHNT, CDR2 YYREEE (reference sequence). CDR3 coding DNA: TGTGCCAGCAGCTTTCAAGAGACCCAGTACTTC. This encodes CASSFQETQYF.

This clone was counted a few times. This chain uses TRBV15 with TRBJ2-5; D is unclear. The germline gives CDR1 LNHNV, CDR2 YYDKDF (reference sequence). Trimming took off 1 base at V and 3 bases at J, with 9 bases between the two ends. CDR3 length equals 14 residues. The CDR3 here is CATSRGNSKETQYF. The DNA for the CDR3 is TGTGCCACCAGCAGAGGGAACTCGAAAGAGACCCAGTACTTC. The full variable domain, in which reference TRBV15 and TRBJ2-5 provide the parts outside the CDR3, is DAMVIQNPRYQVTQFGKPVTLSCSQTLNHNVMYWYQQKSSQAPKLLFHYYDKDFNNEADTPDNFQSRRPNTSFCFLDIRSPGLGDTAMYLCATSRGNSKETQYFGPGTRLLVL.

This clone showed up just a few times. The same CDR3 is also encoded by other DNA sequences in this sample. The V gene is TRBV5-4, the J gene TRBJ2-1; 13 nucleotides line up with TRBD2. This CDR3 spans 15 amino acids. V trimming: 0 bases; J trimming: 6 bases; junction bases outside the gene matches: 0. CDR1 is SGHNT, CDR2 YYREEE, per germline (reference sequence). The CDR3 DNA sequence: TGTGCCAGCAGCTTGGGGACTAGCGGGAGCAATGAGCAGTTCTTC. Its translation is CASSLGTSGSNEQFF.

A word on this clone: The sample contains more than one DNA sequence encoding this CDR3. The chain uses TRBV18 and TRBJ2-7; a possible D gene is TRBD1 (5 bases). There are 14 residues in the CDR3. Per the germline V gene, CDR1 is KGHSH and CDR2 is LQKENI. The V end was cut by 3 bases, the J end by 0 bases, with 9 bases between. This chain's CDR3 is CASSPRRDSYEQYF. CDR3 bases: TGTGCCAGCTCACCCCGCAGGGACTCCTACGAGCAGTACTTC. Filled out from reference TRBV18 and TRBJ2-7, the complete variable domain reads NAGVMQNPRHLVRRRGQEARLRCSPMKGHSHVYWYRQLPEEGLKFMVYLQKENIIDESGMPKERFSAEFPKEGPSILRIQQVVRGDSAAYFCASSPRRDSYEQYFGPGTRLTVT.

The sample holds a few counts of this clone. The chain links TRBV7-2 to TRBJ2-3; D is perhaps TRBD1 (6 bases). V was pared by 2 bases and J by 2 bases, with 14 bases between. CDR3 length: 16 residues. Germline-derived CDR1 and CDR2 are SGHTA and FQGNSA. The CDR3 DNA follows: TGTGCCAGCAGCTTAATGACAGGAAGATCCACAGATACGCAGTATTTT. Translation: CASSLMTGRSTDTQYF.

The chain is built from TRBV4-2 and TRBJ2-7, with D uncertain. This CDR3 spans 14 amino acids. Germline V gene data show CDR1 as LGHNA and CDR2 as YNFKEQ. The V gene lost 1 base and the J gene lost 7 bases, with 14 bases spanning the gap. The CDR3 sequence is CASSQVTSSREQYF. The CDR3 DNA follows: TGTGCCAGCAGCCAAGTTACCAGTTCGAGGGAGCAGTACTTC.

This clone was counted only a few times. The chain recombines TRBV6-1 with TRBJ2-3; possible D gene TRBD2, 6 bases. Looked up from germline, CDR1 is MNHNS and CDR2 is SASEGT. This CDR3 comprises 13 residues. V gave up 6 bases and J gave up 4 bases, with 11 bases separating them. CDR3 DNA sequence: TGTGCCAGCAGCATTACTAGCTCAGATACGCAGTATTTT. This translates into CASSITSSDTQYF.

This clone was counted between two and nine times. The J gene is TRBJ2-4, the V gene TRBV25-1, with a possible D match to TRBD2 (6 bases). V was pared by 1 base and J by 0 bases, with 10 bases between. Germline V gene sequence: CDR1 MGHDK, CDR2 SYGVNS. The CDR3 totals 16 residues. CDR3 residues: CASSESEGRAKNIQYF. CDR3 coding DNA: TGTGCCAGCAGTGAATCGGAGGGGAGAGCCAAAAACATTCAGTACTTC.